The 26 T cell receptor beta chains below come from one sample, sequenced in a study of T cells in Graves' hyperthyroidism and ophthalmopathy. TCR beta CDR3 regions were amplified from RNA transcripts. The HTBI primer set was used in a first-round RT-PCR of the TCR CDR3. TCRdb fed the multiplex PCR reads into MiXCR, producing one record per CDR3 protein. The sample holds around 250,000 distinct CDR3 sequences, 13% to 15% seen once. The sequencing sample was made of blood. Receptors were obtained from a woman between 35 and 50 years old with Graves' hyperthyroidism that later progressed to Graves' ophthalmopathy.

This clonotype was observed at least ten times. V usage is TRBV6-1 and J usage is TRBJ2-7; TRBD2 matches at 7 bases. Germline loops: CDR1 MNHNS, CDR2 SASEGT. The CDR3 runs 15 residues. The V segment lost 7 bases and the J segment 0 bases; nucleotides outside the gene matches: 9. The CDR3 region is CASTARGGSSYEQYF. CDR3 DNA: TGTGCCAGCACTGCGCGCGGGGGAAGCTCCTACGAGCAGTACTTC.

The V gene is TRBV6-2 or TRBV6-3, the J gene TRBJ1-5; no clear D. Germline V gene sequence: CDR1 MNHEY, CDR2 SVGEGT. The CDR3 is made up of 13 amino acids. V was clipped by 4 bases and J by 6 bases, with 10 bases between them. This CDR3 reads CASSFEGSQPQHF. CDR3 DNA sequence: TGTGCCAGCAGTTTTGAAGGGAGTCAGCCCCAGCATTTT.

Here the CDR3 reads CASRLQGRAFF. In DNA form, the CDR3 reads TGTGCCAGCAGACTACAAGGTAGAGCTTTCTTT. This rearrangement joins TRBV6-2 or TRBV6-3 to TRBJ1-1; unclear D gene. The length of the CDR3 is 11 residues. Trimming removed 6 bases from V and 10 bases from J, with 12 bases in between. Germline V gene lookup returns CDR1 MNHEY and CDR2 SVGEGT.

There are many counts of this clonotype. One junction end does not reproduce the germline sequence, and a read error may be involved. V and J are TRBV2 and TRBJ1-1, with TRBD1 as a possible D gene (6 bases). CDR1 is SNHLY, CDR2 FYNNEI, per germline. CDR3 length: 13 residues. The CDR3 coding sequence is TGTGCCAGCAGAGAAACAGGGAACCCTGAAGCTTTCTTT. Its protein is CASRETGNPEAFF.

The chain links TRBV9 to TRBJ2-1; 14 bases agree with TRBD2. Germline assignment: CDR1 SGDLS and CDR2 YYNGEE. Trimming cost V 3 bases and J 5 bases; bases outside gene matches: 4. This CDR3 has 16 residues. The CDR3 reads CASSAGLAGDHNEQFF. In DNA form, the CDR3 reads TGTGCCAGCAGCGCGGGACTAGCGGGAGACCACAATGAGCAGTTCTTC.

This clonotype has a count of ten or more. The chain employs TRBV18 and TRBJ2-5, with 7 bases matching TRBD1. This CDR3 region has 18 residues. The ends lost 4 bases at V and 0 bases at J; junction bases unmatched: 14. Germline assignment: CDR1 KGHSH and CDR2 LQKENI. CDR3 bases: TGTGCCAGCTCACTCGCCCCAACTTGGACAGGACACCAAGAGACCCAGTACTTC. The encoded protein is CASSLAPTWTGHQETQYF.

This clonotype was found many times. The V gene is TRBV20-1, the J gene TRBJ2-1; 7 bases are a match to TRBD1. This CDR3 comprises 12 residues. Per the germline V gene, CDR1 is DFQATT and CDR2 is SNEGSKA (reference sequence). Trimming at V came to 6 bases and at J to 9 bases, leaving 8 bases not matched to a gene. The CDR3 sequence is CSARTGASEQFF. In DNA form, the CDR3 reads TGCAGTGCCCGAACAGGGGCGAGTGAGCAGTTCTTC.

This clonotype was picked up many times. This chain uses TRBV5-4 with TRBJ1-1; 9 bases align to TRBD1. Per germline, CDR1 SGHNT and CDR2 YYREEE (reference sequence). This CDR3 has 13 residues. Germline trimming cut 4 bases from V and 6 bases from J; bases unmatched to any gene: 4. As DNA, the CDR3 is TGTGCCAGCAGCAGTACAGGGGGCCCTGAAGCTTTCTTT. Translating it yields CASSSTGGPEAFF.

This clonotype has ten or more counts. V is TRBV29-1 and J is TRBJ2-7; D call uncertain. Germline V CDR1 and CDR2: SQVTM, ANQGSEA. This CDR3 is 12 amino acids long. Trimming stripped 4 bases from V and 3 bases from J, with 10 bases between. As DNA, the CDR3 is TGCAGCGTTGCCGGCCCAAGCTACGAGCAGTACTTC. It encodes CSVAGPSYEQYF.

CDR3 bases: TGCAGTGCTAGAGGAGGTAGCGGGGGGGGTTTATGGAATGAGCAGTTCTTC. As protein: CSARGGSGGGLWNEQFF. V usage is TRBV20-1 and J usage is TRBJ2-1; 11 bases map to TRBD2. The CDR3 has 17 residues. The germline V gene encodes CDR1 DFQATT and CDR2 SNEGSKA (reference sequence). The junction had 12 bases not matched to a gene; V was cut back by 1 base and J by 7 bases.

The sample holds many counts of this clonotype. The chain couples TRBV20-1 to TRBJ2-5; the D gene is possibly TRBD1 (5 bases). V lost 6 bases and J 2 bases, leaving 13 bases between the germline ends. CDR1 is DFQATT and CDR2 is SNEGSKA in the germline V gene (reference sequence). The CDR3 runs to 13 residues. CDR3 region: CSASRGPQETQYF. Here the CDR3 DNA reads TGCAGTGCCTCTAGGGGCCCGCAAGAGACCCAGTACTTC.

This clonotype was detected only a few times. CDR3 in amino acids: CASSIVWGADTQYF. CDR3 DNA sequence: TGTGCCAGTAGTATTGTGTGGGGGGCCGATACGCAGTATTTT. The V and J genes are TRBV19 and TRBJ2-3; TRBD1 or TRBD2 may be the D gene (6 bases each). Germline V gives CDR1 LNHDA, CDR2 SQIVND (reference sequence). The CDR3 sequence is 14 residues long. V lost 3 bases to trimming and J lost 6 bases, with 13 bases between them.

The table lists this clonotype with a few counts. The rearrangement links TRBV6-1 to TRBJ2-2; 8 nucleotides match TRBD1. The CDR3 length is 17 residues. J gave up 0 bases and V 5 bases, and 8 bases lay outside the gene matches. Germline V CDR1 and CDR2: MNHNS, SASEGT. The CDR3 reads CASSYTVTGANTGELFF. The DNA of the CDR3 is TGTGCCAGCAGTTATACGGTGACAGGGGCGAACACCGGGGAGCTGTTTTTT.

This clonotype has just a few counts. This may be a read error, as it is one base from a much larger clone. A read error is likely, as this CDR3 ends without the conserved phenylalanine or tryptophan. CDR3 loop: CASSLSAGGQPQHS. The CDR3, as DNA: TGTGCCAGCAGTTTAAGTGCAGGGGGTCAGCCCCAGCATTCT. V usage is TRBV12-3 or TRBV12-4 and J usage is TRBJ1-5; TRBD1 agrees at 7 bases. This CDR3 contains 14 residues. Trimming cost V 2 bases and J 6 bases; bases outside gene matches: 4.

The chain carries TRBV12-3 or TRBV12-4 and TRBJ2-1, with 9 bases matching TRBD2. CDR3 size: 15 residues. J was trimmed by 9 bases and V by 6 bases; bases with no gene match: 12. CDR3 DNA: TGTGCCAGCAGCTTTAGCGGGAGTTGGGGCGGTGAGCAGTTCTTC. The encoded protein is CASSFSGSWGGEQFF.

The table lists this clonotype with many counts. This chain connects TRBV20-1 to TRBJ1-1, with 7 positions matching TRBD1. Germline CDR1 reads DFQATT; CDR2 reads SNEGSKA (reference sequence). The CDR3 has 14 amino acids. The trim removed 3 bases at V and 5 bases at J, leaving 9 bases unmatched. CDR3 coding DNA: TGCAGTGCTAGGGGCTACAGGGGTCCAACTGAAGCTTTCTTT. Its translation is CSARGYRGPTEAFF.

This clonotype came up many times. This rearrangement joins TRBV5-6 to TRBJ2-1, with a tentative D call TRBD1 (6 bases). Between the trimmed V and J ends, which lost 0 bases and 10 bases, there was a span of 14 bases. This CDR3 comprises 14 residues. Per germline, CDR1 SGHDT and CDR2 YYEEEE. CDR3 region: CASSLATTGLEQFF. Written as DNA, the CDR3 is TGTGCCAGCAGCTTGGCCACAACAGGGCTCGAGCAGTTCTTC. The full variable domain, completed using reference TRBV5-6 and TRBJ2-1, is DAGVTQSPTHLIKTRGQQVTLRCSPKSGHDTVSWYQQALGQGPQFIFQYYEEEERQRGNFPDRFSGHQFPNYSSELNVNALLLGDSALYLCASSLATTGLEQFFGPGTRLTVL.

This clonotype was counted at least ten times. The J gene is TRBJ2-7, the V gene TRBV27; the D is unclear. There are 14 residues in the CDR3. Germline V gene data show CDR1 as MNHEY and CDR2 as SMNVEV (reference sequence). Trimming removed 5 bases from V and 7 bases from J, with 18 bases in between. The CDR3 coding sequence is TGTGCCAGCAGTCCCCACCTTGGCGCGTGGGAGCAGTACTTC. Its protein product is CASSPHLGAWEQYF.

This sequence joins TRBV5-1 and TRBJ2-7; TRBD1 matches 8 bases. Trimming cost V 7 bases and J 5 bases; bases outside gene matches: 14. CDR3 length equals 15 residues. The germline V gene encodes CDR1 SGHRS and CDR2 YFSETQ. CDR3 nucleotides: TGCGCCAGCGCCGTTCAGACAGGGGAGGTCGACGAGCAGTACTTC. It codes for CASAVQTGEVDEQYF. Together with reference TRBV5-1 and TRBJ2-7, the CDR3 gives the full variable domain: KAGVTQTPRYLIKTRGQQVTLSCSPISGHRSVSWYQQTPGQGLQFLFEYFSETQRNKGNFPGRFSGRQFSNSRSEMNVSTLELGDSALYLCASAVQTGEVDEQYFGPGTRLTVT.

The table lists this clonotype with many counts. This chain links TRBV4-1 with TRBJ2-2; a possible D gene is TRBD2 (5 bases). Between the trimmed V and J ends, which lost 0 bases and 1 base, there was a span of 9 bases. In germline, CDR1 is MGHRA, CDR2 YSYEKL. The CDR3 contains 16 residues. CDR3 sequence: CASSQDGGRNTGELFF. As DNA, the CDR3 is TGCGCCAGCAGCCAAGACGGCGGGCGGAACACCGGGGAGCTGTTTTTT.

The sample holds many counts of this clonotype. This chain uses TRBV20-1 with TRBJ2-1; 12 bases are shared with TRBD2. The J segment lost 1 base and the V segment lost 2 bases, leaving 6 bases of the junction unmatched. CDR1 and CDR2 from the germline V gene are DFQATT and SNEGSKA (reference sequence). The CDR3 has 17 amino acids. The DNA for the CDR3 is TGCAGTGCTAGACCGATGACTAGCGGGAGATCCTACAATGAGCAGTTCTTC. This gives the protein CSARPMTSGRSYNEQFF.

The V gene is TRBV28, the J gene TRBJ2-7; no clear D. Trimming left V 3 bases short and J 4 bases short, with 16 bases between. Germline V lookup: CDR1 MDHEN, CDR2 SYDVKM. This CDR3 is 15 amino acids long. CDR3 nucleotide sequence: TGTGCCAGCAGTTTGGGTCCGCCCCCCGGGTACGAGCAGTACTTC. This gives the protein CASSLGPPPGYEQYF.

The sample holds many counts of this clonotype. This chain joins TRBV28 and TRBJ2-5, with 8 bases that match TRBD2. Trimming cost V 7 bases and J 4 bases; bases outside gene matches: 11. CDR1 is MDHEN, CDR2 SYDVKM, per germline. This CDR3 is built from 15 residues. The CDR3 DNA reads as TGTGCCAGCACCCTAGCGGGCGGGAGACGAGAGACCCAGTACTTC. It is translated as CASTLAGGRRETQYF.

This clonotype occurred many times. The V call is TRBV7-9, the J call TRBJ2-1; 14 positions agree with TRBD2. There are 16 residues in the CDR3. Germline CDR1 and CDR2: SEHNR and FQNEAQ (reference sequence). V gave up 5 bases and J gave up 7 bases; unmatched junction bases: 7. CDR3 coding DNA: TGTGCCAGCAGCATCCCCGGGACTAGCGGGAGAAATGAGCAGTTCTTC. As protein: CASSIPGTSGRNEQFF.

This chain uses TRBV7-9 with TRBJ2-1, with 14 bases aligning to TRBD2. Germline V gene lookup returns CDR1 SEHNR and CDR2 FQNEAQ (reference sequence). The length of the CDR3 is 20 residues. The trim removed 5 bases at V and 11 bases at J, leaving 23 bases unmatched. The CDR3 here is CASSPKLGLAGEGLGSKQFF. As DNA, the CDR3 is TGTGCCAGCAGCCCGAAGTTGGGACTAGCGGGAGAGGGGCTAGGTTCTAAGCAGTTCTTC.

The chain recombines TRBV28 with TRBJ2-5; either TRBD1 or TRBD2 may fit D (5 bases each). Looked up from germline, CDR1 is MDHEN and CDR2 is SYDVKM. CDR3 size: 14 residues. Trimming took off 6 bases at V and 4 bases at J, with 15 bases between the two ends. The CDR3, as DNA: TGTGCCAGCAGACGGTGGGGGTATGGAGAGACCCAGTACTTC. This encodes CASRRWGYGETQYF.